The sequence of this T cell receptor beta chain was determined in a study of blood T cell repertoires in COVID-19. Across the study: Both acute and convalescent COVID-19 samples were obtained from the United States, Italy and Spain. The analysed material was cDNA or gDNA that came from T cells, B-cell-depleted T cells, or PBMCs.

As originally analysed: Amplifying reference gene primers gave estimates of nucleated cell counts. Some clones are missing from TCRdb's copy, which holds only in-frame ones; the method was immunoSEQ multiplex PCR. The DNA gave D and trimming, while V, J and clone size come from that table. The sample has about 350,000 clones, about 90% seen once. The germline V gene encodes CDR1 SGHAT and CDR2 FQNNGV. V trimming: 3 bases; J trimming: 3 bases; junction bases outside the gene matches: 16. The CDR3 is 18 amino acids. Specimen: peripheral blood. V is TRBV11-2 and J is TRBJ1-1; 7 bases agree with TRBD1. This receptor was obtained from a woman aged 18-29 years who had recovered from COVID-19. The CDR3, as DNA: TGTGCCAGCAGCTTGCGTCCGCTCTCAGGGGGTCTGTACACTGAAGCTTTCTTT. It specifies CASSLRPLSGGLYTEAFF. The full variable domain, its missing parts supplied by reference TRBV11-2 and TRBJ1-1, is EAGVAQSPRYKIIEKRQSVAFWCNPISGHATLYWYQQILGQGPKLLIQFQNNGVVDDSQLPKDRFSAERLKGVDSTLKIQPAKLEDSAVYLCASSLRPLSGGLYTEAFFGQGTRLTVV.